This T cell receptor (beta chain) was sequenced for a study of shared clonotypes between healthy human individuals. All of the donors resided in Nashville, Tennessee, and each was a Caucasian adult. Profiled with immunoSEQ multiplex PCR; TCRdb holds only in-frame clones, not every one. Found here are around 700,000 clones, 60% to 80% of them singletons; the top ten hold approximately 1.8%. The specimen sequenced was memory CD4+ T cells sorted from blood. Sample subset: CD45RA-negative fraction. The TCR originated in a woman in her twenties or thirties in good health.

CDR3 sequence reads: CASSQGSGYGYTF. DNA for the CDR3: TGCGCCAGCAGCCAGGGGAGCGGCTATGGCTACACCTTC. This chain uses TRBV4-1 with TRBJ1-2; D remains ambiguous. CDR3 length equals 13 residues. Trimming took off 3 bases at V and 4 bases at J, with 9 bases between the two ends. The germline V gene has CDR1 MGHRA and CDR2 YSYEKL.